A selection of T cell receptor beta chains follows, all from one sample in a study of blood T cell repertoires in COVID-19. The assay was immunoSEQ multiplex PCR, and TCRdb's table has in-frame clones only and misses some. This table holds under 300,000 clones, about nine tenths found once. The sequencing input was peripheral blood. These receptors were taken from a man aged 25 to 40 with COVID-19, enrolled during active disease. Both conserved end residues are part of each CDR3. The order of the fields is CDR3 DNA, CDR3 protein, J gene, D gene, V gene, clone size. The D gene is left open where the match is weak. Only some rows state a clone size, as once, few, many or a class for expanded clones.

TGCGCCAGCAGCACCGGGGACAGAGACGAGCAGTACTTC CASSTGDRDEQYF TRBJ2-7 TRBD1 TRBV5-1 .
TGTGCCAGCAGCCCTACCACAGGGTTCAATGAGCAGTTCTTC CASSPTTGFNEQFF TRBJ2-1 . TRBV3-1/TRBV3-2 .
TGTGCCAGCAGTGAAAACAGGTATCCCATCTACGAGCAGTACTTC CASSENRYPIYEQYF TRBJ2-7 . TRBV6-1 .
TGCGCCAGCAGCCAAGGACAGGGCACTACACCCCTCCACTTT CASSQGQGTTPLHF TRBJ1-6 TRBD1 TRBV5-1 .
TGCAGCGTTCGGGACAAGGGAGAAAAACTGTTTTTT CSVRDKGEKLFF TRBJ1-4 . TRBV29-1 .
TGTGCCAGTAGTGCTGGACTGGGTAACTATGGCTACACCTTC CASSAGLGNYGYTF TRBJ1-2 . TRBV19 .
TGTGCCAGCAGCTTTCAGGCCAACTACGAGCAGTACTTC CASSFQANYEQYF TRBJ2-7 . TRBV7-2 .
TGTGCCAGCAGCCCGGGAGGGACCTCTGGAAACACCATATATTTT CASSPGGTSGNTIYF TRBJ1-3 . TRBV11-3 .
TGTGCCAGCAGGCAAAACGGACGGGAAGGCTACACCTTC CASRQNGREGYTF TRBJ1-2 . TRBV27 .
TGCAGCGTGTTGTCGTACAATGAGCAGTTCTTC CSVLSYNEQFF TRBJ2-1 . TRBV29-1 .
TGTGCCAGCAGCCCCTCGGCGGCTAGCACAGATACGCAGTATTTT CASSPSAASTDTQYF TRBJ2-3 . TRBV4-2 .
TGTGCCAGCAGCCAAGAGAATCTACACGGACAGGGGAATTCACCCCTCCACTTT CASSQENLHGQGNSPLHF TRBJ1-6 TRBD1 TRBV4-2 .
TGTGCCTGGAGTCGGACTAGTTTTGGCTACACCTTC CAWSRTSFGYTF TRBJ1-2 . TRBV30 .
TGCAGCGTTGCAGGGGCTAGCAATCAGCCCCAGCATTTT CSVAGASNQPQHF TRBJ1-5 . TRBV29-1 .
TGTGCCAGCAGCCCCGGGACAGGGAGCACCGGGGAGCTGTTTTTT CASSPGTGSTGELFF TRBJ2-2 TRBD1 TRBV7-9 .
TGTGCCAGCAGCGGAACAGGGGGCGAGACCCAGTACTTC CASSGTGGETQYF TRBJ2-5 TRBD1 TRBV5-4 .
TGTGCCAGCAGCTCGACAGGACAGGGGGAACGCTATGGCTACACCTTC CASSSTGQGERYGYTF TRBJ1-2 TRBD1 TRBV7-9 .
TGTGCCAGCAGCCCCCCTTCAGCGGGGGGAACCAATGAGCAGTTCTTC CASSPPSAGGTNEQFF TRBJ2-1 TRBD2 TRBV3-1/TRBV3-2 .
TGTGCCAGCAGTAGTAGAGTGCACAATCAGCCCCAGCATTTT CASSSRVHNQPQHF TRBJ1-5 . TRBV6-5 .
TGTGCCAGCAGTTCAGTGGGAGGTAGTGGCTACGAGCAGTACTTC CASSSVGGSGYEQYF TRBJ2-7 . TRBV6-5 .
TGTGCCTGGAGTAATTCAGGCACGTCCTACAATGAGCAGTTCTTC CAWSNSGTSYNEQFF TRBJ2-1 . TRBV30 .
TGTGCCAGCAGTAGGACAGGAGCCAACACCGGGGAGCTGTTTTTT CASSRTGANTGELFF TRBJ2-2 TRBD1 TRBV6-5 .
TGTGCCAGCAGCCCCCTTGGGCTAGCGGGGGCCCACGAGCAGTACTTC CASSPLGLAGAHEQYF TRBJ2-7 TRBD2 TRBV7-2 .
TGCAGCGTTGAAATCCGGGGACTAGCTGGGATCGGCTCCGAGCAGTACTTC CSVEIRGLAGIGSEQYF TRBJ2-7 TRBD2 TRBV29-1 many
TGCGCCAGCAGCTTGATTACAGGGCAAAGGGGTGAAGCTTTCTTT CASSLITGQRGEAFF TRBJ1-1 . TRBV5-1 .
TGTGCCAGCAGCACGGCAGGACTAGCGGTGACCTACGAGCAGTACTTC CASSTAGLAVTYEQYF TRBJ2-7 TRBD2 TRBV5-4 .
TGCAGTGCTAGTCCAGGGAATAACTATGGCTACACCTTC CSASPGNNYGYTF TRBJ1-2 . TRBV20-1 .
TGTGCCAGCAGCTTGGGTCCGGGGTACGCTGGCTACACCTTC CASSLGPGYAGYTF TRBJ1-2 . TRBV5-4 .
TGTGCCAGCAGCTTGGTAAGCCTAGCGGGATCCTACGAGCAGTACTTC CASSLVSLAGSYEQYF TRBJ2-7 TRBD2 TRBV5-4 .
TGTGCCAGCAGTGAAACCCCGGTTTCCCAAGAGACCCAGTACTTC CASSETPVSQETQYF TRBJ2-5 . TRBV6-1 few
TGTGCCAGTAGTCCGAGACAGGGAGTCAACACTGAAGCTTTCTTT CASSPRQGVNTEAFF TRBJ1-1 TRBD1 TRBV19 .
TGTGCCAGCAGTTCCCCGACCCGGGACAGGGGGAGCAACGAGCAGTACTTC CASSSPTRDRGSNEQYF TRBJ2-7 TRBD1 TRBV6-2/TRBV6-3 .
TGCAGCGTTGTGTTACTAGCGGGGGGACGCTCAGATACGCAGTATTTT CSVVLLAGGRSDTQYF TRBJ2-3 TRBD2 TRBV29-1 .
TGTGCCAGCAGTGAACTAGCCTCTGGAAACACCATATATTTT CASSELASGNTIYF TRBJ1-3 . TRBV6-1 .
TGCGCCAGCAGCTTGGTAGCAGGGGCCGCGAACACTGAAGCTTTCTTT CASSLVAGAANTEAFF TRBJ1-1 . TRBV5-1 .
TGTGCCAGCAGTTACTTGGATTGGGCCCCGGGATCACCCCTCCACTTT CASSYLDWAPGSPLHF TRBJ1-6 . TRBV6-5 .
TGTGCCAGCAGCCAAGAAGTCTGGGGGCCGGATGACACCGGGGAGCTGTTTTTT CASSQEVWGPDDTGELFF TRBJ2-2 . TRBV3-1/TRBV3-2 .
TGTGCCAGCAGTGATGAGGGACAGGGGGATGAAAAACTGTTTTTT CASSDEGQGDEKLFF TRBJ1-4 TRBD1 TRBV25-1 .
TGTGCCAGCTTTGACGCGGGGGGGAAAGGAGAGACCCAGTACTTC CASFDAGGKGETQYF TRBJ2-5 TRBD2 TRBV6-5 .
TGTGCCAGCAGCTACGACAAGAGCTCTGGAAACACCATATATTTT CASSYDKSSGNTIYF TRBJ1-3 . TRBV7-9 .
TGCGCCAGCAGCCAAGATTCTAGCGGGTCGCTCGGGGAGACCCAGTACTTC CASSQDSSGSLGETQYF TRBJ2-5 TRBD2 TRBV4-1 .
TGTGCCAGTAGTACCGGGACAGTTTATTATAATTCACCCCTCCACTTT CASSTGTVYYNSPLHF TRBJ1-6 TRBD1 TRBV19 .
TGTGCCAGCAGCGCGGGGAGATTTAACATTCAGTACTTC CASSAGRFNIQYF TRBJ2-4 . TRBV27 .
TGTGCCAGCAGCCAAGATCTTAGGGGGCCCCAGTATTTT CASSQDLRGPQYF TRBJ2-3 TRBD1 TRBV14 .
TGTGCCAGCAGTGACCATAGCGGGGGGGCCACAGATACGCAGTATTTT CASSDHSGGATDTQYF TRBJ2-3 TRBD2 TRBV27 .
TGTGCCAGTAGTATGGCGGGGACCCCCAATGATGGCTACACCTTC CASSMAGTPNDGYTF TRBJ1-2 . TRBV19 .
TGTGCCAGCACCACGGACAGGGAGACTGAAGCTTTCTTT CASTTDRETEAFF TRBJ1-1 TRBD1 TRBV2 .
TGTGCCAGCAGCCTCGGGACTAGCGGGGGGGCCTCAGATACGCAGTATTTT CASSLGTSGGASDTQYF TRBJ2-3 TRBD2 TRBV7-3 once
TGTGCCAGCAGCTTATGGCGGGGGTTCCAAGAGACCCAGTACTTC CASSLWRGFQETQYF TRBJ2-5 TRBD2 TRBV7-2 .
TGTGCCAGCAGCCAGATCCTACGACAGGGGAGGAACACTGAAGCTTTCTTT CASSQILRQGRNTEAFF TRBJ1-1 TRBD1 TRBV7-9 .
TGCGCCAGCAGCTCGAGACTAGCGGGGGTCCAAGAGACCCAGTACTTC CASSSRLAGVQETQYF TRBJ2-5 TRBD2 TRBV5-1 once
TGCGCCAGCAGCTTGGTCGGCGGGGCTCAAGAGACCCAGTACTTC CASSLVGGAQETQYF TRBJ2-5 . TRBV5-1 .
TGTGCCAGCAGTGAATGGCAGGGTCAGCCCCAGCATTTT CASSEWQGQPQHF TRBJ1-5 . TRBV6-1 .
TGCGCCAGCAGCCAACCAAACCCGGGGGGCACTGAAGCTTTCTTT CASSQPNPGGTEAFF TRBJ1-1 . TRBV4-1 .
TGTGCCACCTCATCGGGGTTAGGCAAAAACATTCAGTACTTC CATSSGLGKNIQYF TRBJ2-4 . TRBV19 .
TGTGCCAGCAGTTTAGGTCTCGGGGCAGGGGGTCAGCCCCAGCATTTT CASSLGLGAGGQPQHF TRBJ1-5 TRBD1 TRBV28 .
TGTGCCAGTAGTATAGGGTTAGGGACACAAGAGACCCAGTACTTC CASSIGLGTQETQYF TRBJ2-5 . TRBV19 .
TGTGCCAGTGGGAGGGAGATATCTTCCTACGAGCAGTACTTC CASGREISSYEQYF TRBJ2-7 TRBD2 TRBV19 .
TGCGCCAGCAGCTGGCTCGGGGGGAAGAACACTGAAGCTTTCTTT CASSWLGGKNTEAFF TRBJ1-1 . TRBV5-1 .